The present T cell receptor beta chain was sequenced within a study of blood T cell repertoires in COVID-19. Overall study context: The origin of the acute and convalescent COVID-19 samples was the United States, Italy and Spain. PBMCs, B-cell-depleted T cells, or T cells provided the cDNA or gDNA that made up the material.

From germline, CDR1 is SQVTM and CDR2 ANQGSEA. The CDR3 spans 13 residues. Between the trimmed V and J ends, which lost 4 bases and 5 bases, there was a span of 14 bases. This clone was seen a single time. Per the authors' pipeline: Amplification from reference gene primers served as the basis for estimated nucleated cell counts. The protocol was immunoSEQ multiplex PCR, while the TCRdb copy is restricted to in-frame clones and leaves out a portion. That table gives V, J and clone size, and the DNA gave D and trimming. Here the sample spans 150,000 to 180,000 clones, 80% to 90% being singletons. The J gene is TRBJ1-1, the V gene TRBV29-1, with a possible D match to TRBD1 (5 bases). The source of this sequence is a middle-aged woman with acute or convalescent COVID-19. Sequenced sample: peripheral blood. The CDR3 DNA sequence: TGCAGCGTTGTAGGGGTTATGAGGACTGAAGCTTTCTTT. Amino acid sequence: CSVVGVMRTEAFF.